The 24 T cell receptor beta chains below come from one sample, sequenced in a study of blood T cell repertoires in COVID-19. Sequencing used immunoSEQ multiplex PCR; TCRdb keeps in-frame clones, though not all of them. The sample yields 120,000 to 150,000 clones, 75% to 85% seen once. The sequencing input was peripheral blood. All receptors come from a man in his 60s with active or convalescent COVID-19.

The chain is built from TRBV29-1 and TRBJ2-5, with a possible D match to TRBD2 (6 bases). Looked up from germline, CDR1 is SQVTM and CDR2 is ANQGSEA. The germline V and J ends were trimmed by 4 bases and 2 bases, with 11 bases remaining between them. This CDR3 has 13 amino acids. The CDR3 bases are TGCAGCGTTGGGCAGGGAGGTCAAGAGACCCAGTACTTC. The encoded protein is CSVGQGGQETQYF.

This CDR3 reads CASSEDSPSRVWSPLHF. The CDR3 DNA reads TGTGCCAGCAGTGAAGATAGCCCGTCGAGGGTTTGGTCACCCCTCCACTTT. The chain links TRBV2 to TRBJ1-6; no reliable D call. Germline CDR1 SNHLY, CDR2 FYNNEI. V lost 1 base and J lost 10, with 20 bases in between. CDR3 length equals 17 residues.

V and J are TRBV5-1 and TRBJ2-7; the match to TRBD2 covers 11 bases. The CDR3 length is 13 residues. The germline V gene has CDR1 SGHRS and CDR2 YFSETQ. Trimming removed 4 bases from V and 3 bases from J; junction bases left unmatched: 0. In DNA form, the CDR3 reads TGCGCCAGCAGCGGACTAGCGGGCTACGAGCAGTACTTC. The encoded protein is CASSGLAGYEQYF.

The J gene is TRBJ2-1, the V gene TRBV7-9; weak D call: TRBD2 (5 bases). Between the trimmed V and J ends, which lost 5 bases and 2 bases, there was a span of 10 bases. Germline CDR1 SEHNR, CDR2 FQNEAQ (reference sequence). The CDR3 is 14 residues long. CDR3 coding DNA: TGTGCCAGCAGCCCCCGGACTCCCTACAATGAGCAGTTCTTC. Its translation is CASSPRTPYNEQFF. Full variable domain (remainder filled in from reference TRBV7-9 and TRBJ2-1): DTGVSQNPRHKITKRGQNVTFRCDPISEHNRLYWYRQTLGQGPEFLTYFQNEAQLEKSRLLSDRFSAERPKGSFSTLEIQRTEQGDSAMYLCASSPRTPYNEQFFGPGTRLTVL.

CDR3 amino acids: CASSPFSGVEVSEQYF. The CDR3 coding sequence is TGTGCCAGCAGCCCATTTAGCGGCGTAGAGGTATCCGAGCAGTACTTC. The V gene is TRBV4-2, the J gene TRBJ2-7; D may be TRBD2 (6 bases). Germline V gives CDR1 LGHNA, CDR2 YNFKEQ. V dropped 4 bases and J dropped 6 bases, with 22 bases sitting between them. The CDR3 contains 16 residues.

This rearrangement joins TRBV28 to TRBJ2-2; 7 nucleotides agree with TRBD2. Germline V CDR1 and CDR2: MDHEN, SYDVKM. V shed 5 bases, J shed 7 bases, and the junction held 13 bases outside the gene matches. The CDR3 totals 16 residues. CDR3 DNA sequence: TGTGCCAGCAGTCCCTCCGGGGAGGGTTCTAACGGGGAGCTGTTTTTT. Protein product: CASSPSGEGSNGELFF.

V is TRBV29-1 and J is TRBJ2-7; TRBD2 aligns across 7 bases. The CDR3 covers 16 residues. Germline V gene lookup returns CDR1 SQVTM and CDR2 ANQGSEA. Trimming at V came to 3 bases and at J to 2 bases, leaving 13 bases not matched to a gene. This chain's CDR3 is CSVEGRELKTPYEQYF. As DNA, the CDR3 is TGCAGCGTTGAGGGGAGGGAGTTAAAAACCCCCTACGAGCAGTACTTC.

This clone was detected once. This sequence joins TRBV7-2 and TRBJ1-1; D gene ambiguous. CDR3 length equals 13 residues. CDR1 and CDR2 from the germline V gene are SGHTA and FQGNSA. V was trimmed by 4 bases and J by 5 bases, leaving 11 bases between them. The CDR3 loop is CASSSAGGTEAFF. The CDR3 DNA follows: TGTGCCAGCAGCTCGGCAGGTGGAACTGAAGCTTTCTTT.

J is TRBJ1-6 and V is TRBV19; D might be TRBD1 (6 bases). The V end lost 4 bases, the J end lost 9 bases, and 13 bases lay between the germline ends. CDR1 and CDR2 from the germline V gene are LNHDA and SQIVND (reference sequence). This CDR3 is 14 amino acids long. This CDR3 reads CASSTTGRSSPLHF. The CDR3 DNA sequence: TGTGCCAGTAGTACTACAGGGAGAAGTTCACCCCTCCACTTT.

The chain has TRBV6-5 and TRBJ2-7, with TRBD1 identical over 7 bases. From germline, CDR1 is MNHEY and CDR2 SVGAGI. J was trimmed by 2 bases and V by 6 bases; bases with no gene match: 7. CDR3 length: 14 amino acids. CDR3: CASSPRQGPYEQYF. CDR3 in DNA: TGTGCCAGCAGCCCCCGACAGGGCCCCTACGAGCAGTACTTC.

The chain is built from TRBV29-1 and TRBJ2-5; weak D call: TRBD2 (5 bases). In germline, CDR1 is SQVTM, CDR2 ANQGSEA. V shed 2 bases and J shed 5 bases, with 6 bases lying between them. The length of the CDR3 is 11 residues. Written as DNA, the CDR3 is TGCAGCGTTGAACCGGGGGAGACCCAGTACTTC. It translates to CSVEPGETQYF.

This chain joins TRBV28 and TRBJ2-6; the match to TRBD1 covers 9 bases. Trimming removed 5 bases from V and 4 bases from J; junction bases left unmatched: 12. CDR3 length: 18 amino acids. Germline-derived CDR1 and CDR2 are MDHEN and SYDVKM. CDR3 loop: CASSEQGAGLSGANVLTF. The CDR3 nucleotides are TGTGCCAGCAGTGAACAGGGGGCGGGTTTGTCCGGGGCCAACGTCCTGACTTTC.

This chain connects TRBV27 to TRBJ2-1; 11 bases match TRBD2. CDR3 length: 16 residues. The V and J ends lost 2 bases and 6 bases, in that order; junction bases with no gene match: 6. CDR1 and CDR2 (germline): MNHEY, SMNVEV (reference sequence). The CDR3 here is CASSLLGLAAINEQFF. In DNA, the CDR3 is TGTGCCAGCAGTTTACTGGGACTAGCGGCCATCAATGAGCAGTTCTTC.

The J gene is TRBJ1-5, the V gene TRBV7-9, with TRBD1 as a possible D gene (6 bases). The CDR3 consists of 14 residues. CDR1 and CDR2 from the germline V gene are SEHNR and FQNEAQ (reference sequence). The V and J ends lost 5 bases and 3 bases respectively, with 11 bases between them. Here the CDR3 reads CASSPGQPNQPQHF. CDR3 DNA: TGTGCCAGCAGCCCGGGACAACCCAATCAGCCCCAGCATTTT.

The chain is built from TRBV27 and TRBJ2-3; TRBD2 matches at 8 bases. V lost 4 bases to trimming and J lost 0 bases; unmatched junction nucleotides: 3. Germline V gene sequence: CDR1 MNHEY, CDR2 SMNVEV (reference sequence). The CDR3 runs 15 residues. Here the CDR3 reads CASSSSGPSTDTQYF. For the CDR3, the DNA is TGTGCCAGCAGTTCTAGCGGGCCTAGCACAGATACGCAGTATTTT.

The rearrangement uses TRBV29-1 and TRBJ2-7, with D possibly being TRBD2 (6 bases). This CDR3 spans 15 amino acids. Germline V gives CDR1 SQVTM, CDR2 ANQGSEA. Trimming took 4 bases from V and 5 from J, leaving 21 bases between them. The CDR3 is CSVGGVDWGTDEQYF. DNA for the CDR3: TGCAGCGTTGGCGGGGTTGATTGGGGGACGGACGAGCAGTACTTC.

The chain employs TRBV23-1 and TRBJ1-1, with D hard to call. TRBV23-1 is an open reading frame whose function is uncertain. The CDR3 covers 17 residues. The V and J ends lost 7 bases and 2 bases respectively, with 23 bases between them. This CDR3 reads CASTKARGSKKNTEAFF. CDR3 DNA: TGCGCCAGCACCAAGGCGCGAGGTTCGAAAAAAAACACTGAAGCTTTCTTT.

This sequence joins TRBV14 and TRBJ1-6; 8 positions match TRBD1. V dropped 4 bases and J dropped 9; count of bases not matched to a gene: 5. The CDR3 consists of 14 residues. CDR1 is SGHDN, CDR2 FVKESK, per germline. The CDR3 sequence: CASSLTTGASPLHF. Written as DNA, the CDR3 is TGTGCCAGCAGCCTAACGACAGGGGCTTCACCCCTCCACTTT.

The CDR3 region is CASSFTQGSTGELFF. CDR3 sequence (DNA): TGTGCCAGCAGCTTTACTCAGGGGAGCACCGGGGAGCTGTTTTTT. The chain has TRBV7-2 and TRBJ2-2, with TRBD1 as a possible D gene (6 bases). Germline V gene sequence: CDR1 SGHTA, CDR2 FQGNSA. This CDR3 comprises 15 residues. The ends were cut back, 3 bases at V and 4 bases at J, with 12 bases in the middle.

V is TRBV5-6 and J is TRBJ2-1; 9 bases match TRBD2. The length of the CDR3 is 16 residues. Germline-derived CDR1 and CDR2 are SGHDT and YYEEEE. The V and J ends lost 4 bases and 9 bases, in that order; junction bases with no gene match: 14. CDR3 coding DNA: TGTGCCAGCAGCCTGGTTAGCGGGAGTATCATCAGTGAGCAGTTCTTC. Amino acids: CASSLVSGSIISEQFF.

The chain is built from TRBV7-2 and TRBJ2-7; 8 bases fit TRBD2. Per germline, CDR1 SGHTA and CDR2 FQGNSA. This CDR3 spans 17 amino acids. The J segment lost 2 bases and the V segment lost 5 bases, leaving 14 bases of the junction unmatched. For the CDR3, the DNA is TGTGCCAGCAGCGAAGCACCAGGGACTAGACCTACCTACGAGCAGTACTTC. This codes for CASSEAPGTRPTYEQYF.

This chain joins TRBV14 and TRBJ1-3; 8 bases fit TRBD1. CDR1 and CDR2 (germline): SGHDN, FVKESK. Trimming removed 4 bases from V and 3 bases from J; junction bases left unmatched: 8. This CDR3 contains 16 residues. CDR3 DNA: TGTGCCAGCAGCCCCACAGGGGGTCTTATTGGAAACACCATATATTTT. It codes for CASSPTGGLIGNTIYF. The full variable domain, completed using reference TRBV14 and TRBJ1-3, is EAGVTQFPSHSVIEKGQTVTLRCDPISGHDNLYWYRRVMGKEIKFLLHFVKESKQDESGMPNNRFLAERTGGTYSTLKVQPAELEDSGVYFCASSPTGGLIGNTIYFGEGSWLTVV.

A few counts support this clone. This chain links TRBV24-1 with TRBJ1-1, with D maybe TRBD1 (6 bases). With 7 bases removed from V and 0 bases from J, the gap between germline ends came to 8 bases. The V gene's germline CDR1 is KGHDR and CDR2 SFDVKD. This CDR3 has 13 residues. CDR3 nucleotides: TGTGCCACCAGACAGGGTATGAACACTGAAGCTTTCTTT. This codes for CATRQGMNTEAFF.

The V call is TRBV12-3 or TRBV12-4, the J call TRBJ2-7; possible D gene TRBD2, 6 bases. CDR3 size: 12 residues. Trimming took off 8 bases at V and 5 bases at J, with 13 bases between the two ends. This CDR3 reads CASGEAANEQYF. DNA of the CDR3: TGTGCCAGCGGGGAGGCTGCCAACGAGCAGTACTTC.